A single sample gave rise to the 24 T cell receptor beta chains below, sequenced in a study of T cell repertoires in cytomegalovirus infection. TCRdb called the reads again in MiXCR, with one record for every CDR3 protein. The sample yields 150,000 to 200,000 distinct CDR3 sequences, about 15% seen once. Sequences were obtained from CD8+ T cells from PBMCs. The receptors shown here come from a human donor in good health (CMV status not recorded). Some clones in this sample may be carry-over from other donors' samples.

The chain carries TRBV28 and TRBJ2-5; tentative D call: TRBD2 (6 bases). Germline V CDR1 and CDR2: MDHEN, SYDVKM. The CDR3 has 15 residues. Trimming left V 3 bases short and J 7 bases short, with 18 bases between. DNA for the CDR3: TGTGCCAGCAGTTTCTCGGGGGTTAGAGGAGGGACCCAGTACTTC. Its translation is CASSFSGVRGGTQYF.

This clonotype was recorded a few times. CDR3 sequence: CASSLTTGGANYGYTF. The CDR3 DNA sequence: TGTGCCAGCAGCTTAACTACAGGGGGCGCAAACTATGGCTACACCTTC. V and J are TRBV7-9 and TRBJ1-2; the match to TRBD1 covers 9 bases. CDR1 SEHNR and CDR2 FQNEAQ come from the germline V gene (reference sequence). J was trimmed by 2 bases and V by 2 bases; bases with no gene match: 6. The CDR3 sequence is 16 residues long.

This clonotype has only a few counts. The chain links TRBV6-5 to TRBJ2-7; D ambiguous. Trimming took 5 bases from V and 4 from J, leaving 12 bases between them. The CDR3 spans 13 residues. Germline-derived CDR1 and CDR2 are MNHEY and SVGAGI. CDR3 sequence: CASSTPSTYEQYF. The CDR3, as DNA: TGTGCCAGCAGTACCCCATCGACTTACGAGCAGTACTTC.

In this sample, this clonotype turned up a few times. The genes are TRBV6-8 and TRBJ1-5; maybe TRBD1 (5 bases). The length of the CDR3 is 13 residues. Germline V CDR1 and CDR2: MNHGY, SAAAGT. V was clipped by 7 bases and J by 4 bases, with 11 bases between them. CDR3 region: CASTGYFNQPQHF. The CDR3 DNA is TGTGCCAGCACAGGGTATTTTAATCAGCCCCAGCATTTT.

This clonotype was seen ten or more times. The chain is built from TRBV19 and TRBJ2-2; 9 bases match TRBD2. Germline assignment: CDR1 LNHDA and CDR2 SQIVND (reference sequence). V trimming: 5 bases; J trimming: 4 bases; junction bases outside the gene matches: 5. CDR3 length equals 15 residues. The CDR3 coding sequence is TGTGCCAGTAGTCTTAGCGGGAGAGGCACCGGGGAGCTGTTTTTT. It translates to CASSLSGRGTGELFF.

The CDR3 DNA is TGTGCCAGCAGCTCCAGGACAGGGAGATACGAGCAGTACTTC. Encoded protein: CASSSRTGRYEQYF. The rearrangement links TRBV7-8 to TRBJ2-7; 8 bases fit TRBD1. The V gene's germline CDR1 is SGHVS and CDR2 FQNEAQ. The CDR3 is 14 amino acids. Germline trimming cut 4 bases from V and 4 bases from J; bases unmatched to any gene: 6.

This clonotype was counted between two and nine times. The chain carries TRBV28 and TRBJ2-3; 9 bases are shared with TRBD1. The CDR3 runs to 15 residues. Germline lookup yields CDR1 MDHEN and CDR2 SYDVKM. J was trimmed by 3 bases and V by 4 bases; bases with no gene match: 5. The CDR3 bases are TGTGCCAGCAGTTCCCTGGGACAGGGTACAGATACGCAGTATTTT. Protein: CASSSLGQGTDTQYF.

V gene TRBV6-5 combines with J gene TRBJ1-1; D uncertain. V dropped 2 bases and J dropped 4 bases, with 8 bases sitting between them. Germline lookup yields CDR1 MNHEY and CDR2 SVGAGI. This CDR3 has 13 residues. The CDR3 DNA sequence: TGTGCCAGCAGTTACCATAGTTTCACTGAAGCTTTCTTT. Residues: CASSYHSFTEAFF.

The genes are TRBV28 and TRBJ2-1; D perhaps matches TRBD1 (6 bases). V lost 5 bases and J 3 bases, leaving 11 bases between the germline ends. The germline V gene has CDR1 MDHEN and CDR2 SYDVKM. The CDR3 loop spans 14 amino acids. The CDR3 is CASSPTGSYNEQFF. CDR3 nucleotides: TGTGCCAGCAGTCCTACAGGGAGCTACAATGAGCAGTTCTTC.

A few counts support this clonotype. The chain uses TRBV6-2 or TRBV6-3 and TRBJ2-6, with unresolved D. V dropped 7 bases and J dropped 1 base, with 11 bases sitting between them. The CDR3 extends over 15 amino acids. Germline V gene lookup returns CDR1 MNHEY and CDR2 SVGEGT. The CDR3 loop is CASTRTASGANVLTF. The CDR3, as DNA: TGTGCCAGCACAAGGACGGCTTCTGGGGCCAACGTCCTGACTTTC.

The V and J genes are TRBV6-1 and TRBJ2-2, with D possibly TRBD2 on 6 matching bases. Germline CDR1 reads MNHNS; CDR2 reads SASEGT. The CDR3 length is 13 residues. The V end lost 6 bases, the J end lost 5 bases, and 10 bases lay between the germline ends. The CDR3 DNA is TGTGCCAGCAGGACGGGGAGGACCGGGGAGCTGTTTTTT. It is translated as CASRTGRTGELFF.

The rearrangement links TRBV10-3 to TRBJ2-7, with TRBD1 matching over 8 bases. This CDR3 comprises 16 residues. Germline assignment: CDR1 ENHRY and CDR2 SYGVKD. Trimming took 3 bases from V and 2 from J; bases not matched to a gene: 9. The CDR3 protein is CAISEGGQGDPYEQYF. The DNA for the CDR3 is TGTGCCATCAGTGAAGGTGGACAGGGAGATCCCTACGAGCAGTACTTC.

The chain combines TRBV7-2 with TRBJ1-2; D is uncertain. Germline V lookup: CDR1 SGHTA, CDR2 FQGNSA. The V end was cut by 1 base, the J end by 6 bases, with 15 bases between. The CDR3 is made up of 15 amino acids. CDR3 amino acids: CASSLGAGRVDGYTF. In nucleotides, the CDR3 is TGTGCCAGCAGCTTAGGGGCCGGGAGGGTAGATGGCTACACCTTC.

The chain carries TRBV2 and TRBJ1-1; the D gene is possibly TRBD1 (5 bases). Trimming pared 6 bases from V and 12 bases from J, leaving 14 bases between. Germline CDR1 SNHLY, CDR2 FYNNEI. This CDR3 has 11 residues. CDR3 amino acids: CASRNFREPFF. As DNA, the CDR3 is TGTGCCAGCAGAAATTTCAGGGAACCTTTCTTT.

This clonotype was seen a handful of times. The chain joins TRBV2 to TRBJ1-2; a possible D gene is TRBD1 (5 bases). Trimming left V 6 bases short and J 5 bases short, with 16 bases between. The CDR3 is 14 amino acids. CDR1 is SNHLY, CDR2 FYNNEI, per germline. Here the CDR3 reads CASSPSFGGYGYTF. The CDR3 DNA sequence: TGTGCCAGCAGCCCATCATTCGGGGGTTATGGCTACACCTTC.

The rearrangement uses TRBV11-2 and TRBJ2-3, with TRBD2 identical over 11 bases. V dropped 5 bases and J dropped 4; count of bases not matched to a gene: 8. The CDR3 totals 16 residues. CDR1 and CDR2 from the germline V gene are SGHAT and FQNNGV. CDR3 in amino acids: CASSPQGLAVADTQYF. The CDR3 coding sequence is TGTGCCAGCAGCCCTCAGGGACTAGCGGTTGCAGATACGCAGTATTTT.

A remark on this clonotype: One end of the junction fails to match germline, which may point to a read error. The V and J genes are TRBV7-2 and TRBJ1-5; no clear D. The V gene's germline CDR1 is SGHTA and CDR2 FQGNSA. This CDR3 region has 15 residues. CDR3 coding DNA: TGTGCCAGCAGTTTAGGGAGTGGGGAGAATCAGCCCCAGCATTTT. It is translated as CASSLGSGENQPQHF.

The rearrangement uses TRBV4-2 and TRBJ2-1; the D gene could be TRBD1 or TRBD2 (5 bases each). V gave up 0 bases and J gave up 15 bases, with 15 bases separating them. The CDR3 covers 13 residues. Germline assignment: CDR1 LGHNA and CDR2 YNFKEQ. CDR3: CASSQDLGERGFF. The CDR3 bases are TGTGCCAGCAGCCAAGATCTTGGCGAGAGGGGGTTCTTC.

This clonotype was detected many times. The chain recombines TRBV6-1 with TRBJ2-7; D is uncertain. Germline values: CDR1 MNHNS, CDR2 SASEGT. The ends were cut back, 4 bases at V and 9 bases at J, with 10 bases in the middle. The CDR3 loop spans 11 amino acids. CDR3 region: CASSVRLWQYF. The CDR3 DNA is TGTGCCAGCAGTGTCCGGCTCTGGCAGTACTTC.

The sample holds a few counts of this clonotype. The J gene is TRBJ1-2, the V gene TRBV14; D gene ambiguous. V was shortened by 4 bases and J by 8 bases, with 14 bases between the two germline ends. The germline V gene has CDR1 SGHDN and CDR2 FVKESK. The CDR3 loop spans 13 amino acids. The CDR3 DNA is TGTGCCAGCAGCCCGGCCGCATCTCGGGGCTACACCTTC. Protein product: CASSPAASRGYTF. Full variable domain (outside the CDR3, taken from reference TRBV14 and TRBJ1-2): EAGVTQFPSHSVIEKGQTVTLRCDPISGHDNLYWYRRVMGKEIKFLLHFVKESKQDESGMPNNRFLAERTGGTYSTLKVQPAELEDSGVYFCASSPAASRGYTFGSGTRLTVV.

This chain uses TRBV19 with TRBJ2-7; 11 positions agree with TRBD2. The CDR3 covers 18 residues. J was trimmed by 3 bases and V by 5 bases; bases with no gene match: 15. Germline V gene lookup returns CDR1 LNHDA and CDR2 SQIVND (reference sequence). This CDR3 is CASSWGLAGGGGDYEQYF. For the CDR3, the DNA is TGTGCCAGTAGTTGGGGCCTAGCGGGAGGTGGTGGAGACTACGAGCAGTACTTC.

The chain combines TRBV12-3 or TRBV12-4 with TRBJ2-3; maybe TRBD2 (7 bases). Between the trimmed V and J ends, which lost 7 bases and 2 bases, there was a span of 13 bases. The CDR3 length is 14 residues. Here the CDR3 DNA reads TGTGCCAGCACCCAAGGGGGGGCCACAGATACGCAGTATTTT. It yields the protein CASTQGGATDTQYF.

This chain joins TRBV7-2 and TRBJ2-3; either TRBD1 or TRBD2 may fit D (5 bases each). The CDR3 contains 20 residues. Germline CDR1 and CDR2: SGHTA and FQGNSA. V was shortened by 4 bases and J by 1 base, with 27 bases between the two germline ends. CDR3 loop: CASSSRWGSRSPRGTDTQYF. The DNA for the CDR3 is TGTGCCAGCAGCTCCCGTTGGGGGTCTCGTAGTCCTCGGGGCACAGATACGCAGTATTTT.

This rearrangement joins TRBV28 to TRBJ1-5, with 7 bases fitting TRBD1. Trimming took 11 bases from V and 2 from J; bases not matched to a gene: 6. The V gene's germline CDR1 is MDHEN and CDR2 SYDVKM. This CDR3 is built from 13 residues. The CDR3 region is CAVHRGGNQPQHF. The CDR3 region has the DNA TGTGCCGTTCACAGGGGCGGCAATCAGCCCCAGCATTTT.